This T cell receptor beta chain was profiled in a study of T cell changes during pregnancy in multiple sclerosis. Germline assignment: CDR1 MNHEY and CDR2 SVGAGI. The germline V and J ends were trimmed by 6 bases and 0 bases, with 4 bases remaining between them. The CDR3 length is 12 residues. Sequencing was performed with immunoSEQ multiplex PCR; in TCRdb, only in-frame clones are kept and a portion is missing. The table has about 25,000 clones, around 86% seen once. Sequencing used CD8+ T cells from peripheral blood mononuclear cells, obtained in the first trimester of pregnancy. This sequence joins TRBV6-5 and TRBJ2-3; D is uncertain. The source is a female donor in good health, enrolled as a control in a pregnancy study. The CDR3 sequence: CASSPSTDTQYF. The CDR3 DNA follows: TGTGCCAGCAGCCCTAGCACAGATACGCAGTATTTT.